One sample yielded the 23 T cell receptor beta chains listed below, sequenced in a study of blood T cell repertoires in COVID-19. Some clones are missing from TCRdb's copy, which holds only in-frame ones; the method was immunoSEQ multiplex PCR. The sample yields around 42,000 clones, about 80% seen once. Sequences were obtained from peripheral blood. These receptors came from a man in his 70s with active or convalescent COVID-19.

This clone was counted once. The rearrangement uses TRBV3-1 (or the pseudogene TRBV3-2) and TRBJ1-4; TRBD1 aligns across 9 bases. CDR3 length equals 16 residues. Germline values: CDR1 LGHDT, CDR2 YNNKEL (reference sequence). The V segment lost 0 bases and the J segment 1 base; nucleotides outside the gene matches: 0. This chain's CDR3 is CASSQETGGTNEKLFF. The DNA for the CDR3 is TGTGCCAGCAGCCAAGAGACAGGGGGAACTAATGAAAAACTGTTTTTT.

The chain joins TRBV11-3 to TRBJ2-3; 11 nucleotides line up with TRBD2. The CDR3 is 18 residues long. Germline V lookup: CDR1 SGHNT, CDR2 YENEEA. The junction had 12 bases not matched to a gene; V was cut back by 2 bases and J by 5 bases. The CDR3: CASSLTGWLAGGQDTQYF. The CDR3 DNA sequence: TGTGCCAGCAGCTTAACCGGGTGGTTAGCGGGGGGGCAAGATACGCAGTATTTT.

The chain recombines TRBV10-3 with TRBJ1-2; D may be TRBD1 (6 bases). CDR1 ENHRY and CDR2 SYGVKD come from the germline V gene. V was cut by 6 bases and J by 6 bases, with 14 bases left in between. The CDR3 sequence is 13 residues long. The CDR3 loop is CAIRTDRIHGYTF. CDR3 coding DNA: TGTGCCATCAGGACTGACAGGATCCATGGCTACACCTTC.

This chain links TRBV18 with TRBJ1-2; D is unresolved. The CDR3 runs 14 residues. CDR1 is KGHSH, CDR2 LQKENI, per germline. V lost 3 bases and J lost 8, with 16 bases in between. Here the CDR3 reads CASSPGGGLGGYTF. The CDR3, as DNA: TGTGCCAGCTCACCGGGAGGCGGCTTGGGAGGCTACACCTTC.

The J gene is TRBJ1-6, the V gene TRBV9, with a possible D match to TRBD1 (5 bases). Trimming pared 1 base from V and 4 bases from J, leaving 9 bases between. The CDR3 is 15 residues long. Germline CDR1 SGDLS, CDR2 YYNGEE. CDR3 coding DNA: TGTGCCAGCAGCGTAAGGGGAGGTTATAATTCACCCCTCCACTTT. As protein: CASSVRGGYNSPLHF.

The chain uses TRBV6-5 and TRBJ1-4, with a tentative D call TRBD1 (5 bases). V was pared by 6 bases and J by 11 bases, with 19 bases between. CDR3 size: 14 residues. The germline V gene encodes CDR1 MNHEY and CDR2 SVGAGI. The CDR3 loop is CASRETGPRGKLFF. DNA of the CDR3: TGTGCCAGCAGGGAGACGGGACCTCGGGGGAAACTGTTTTTT.

The V gene is TRBV27, the J gene TRBJ2-5; no clear D gene. Trimming stripped 5 bases from V and 8 bases from J, with 18 bases between. From germline, CDR1 is MNHEY and CDR2 SMNVEV (reference sequence). This CDR3 is built from 14 residues. This CDR3 is CASSPKRIGLTQYF. CDR3 nucleotide sequence: TGTGCCAGCAGTCCAAAGAGGATCGGTCTAACCCAGTACTTC.

The V and J genes are TRBV3-1 (or the pseudogene TRBV3-2) and TRBJ2-7; D is perhaps TRBD1 (5 bases). V lost 0 bases and J 4 bases, leaving 13 bases between the germline ends. This CDR3 contains 15 residues. Germline V gene lookup returns CDR1 LGHDT and CDR2 YNNKEL (reference sequence). CDR3 DNA: TGTGCCAGCAGCCAAGAATTAAGGGGTGGATACGAGCAGTACTTC. Protein sequence: CASSQELRGGYEQYF.

The table lists this clone with a few counts. The rearrangement uses TRBV27 and TRBJ1-6, with no clear D. Germline values: CDR1 MNHEY, CDR2 SMNVEV (reference sequence). V lost 2 bases, J lost 10 bases, and 12 bases lay in between. The CDR3 covers 14 residues. In nucleotides, the CDR3 is TGTGCCAGCAGTTTAGATAGGAGGCACTCACCCCTCCACTTT. The encoded protein is CASSLDRRHSPLHF.

The V gene is TRBV6-5, the J gene TRBJ1-1, with D perhaps TRBD1 (5 bases). CDR1 is MNHEY and CDR2 is SVGAGI in the germline V gene. Trimming stripped 2 bases from V and 12 bases from J, with 10 bases between. The CDR3 is 11 residues long. CDR3: CASSYTGLTFF. CDR3 in DNA: TGTGCCAGCAGTTACACAGGTCTTACTTTCTTT.

The gene calls are TRBV11-2 and TRBJ2-3, with TRBD2 matching 10 bases. This CDR3 region has 14 residues. Germline V gene sequence: CDR1 SGHAT, CDR2 FQNNGV. After removal of 5 bases from V and 6 bases from J, the junction contained 5 bases not matched to a gene. For the CDR3, the DNA is TGTGCCAGCAGCCCCCAGCGGGGGGGTGATACGCAGTATTTT. This gives the protein CASSPQRGGDTQYF.

V gene TRBV29-1 combines with J gene TRBJ1-1, with 7 bases aligning to TRBD1. Germline CDR1 is SQVTM and CDR2 is ANQGSEA. V shed 7 bases, J shed 3 bases, and the junction held 5 bases outside the gene matches. The CDR3 extends over 12 amino acids. The CDR3: CSAEDRDTEAFF. CDR3 nucleotides: TGCAGCGCCGAAGACAGGGACACTGAAGCTTTCTTT.

The genes are TRBV30 and TRBJ1-3, with TRBD1 as a possible D gene (6 bases). Trimming left V 0 bases short and J 6 bases short, with 12 bases between. The CDR3 sequence is 14 residues long. Germline-derived CDR1 and CDR2 are GTSNPN and SVGIG (reference sequence). The CDR3 DNA reads as TGTGCCTGGAGTGTACGGGACATAGAAAACACCATATATTTT. It is translated as CAWSVRDIENTIYF.

The chain carries TRBV27 and TRBJ2-1; D gene ambiguous. The CDR3 runs 13 residues. Trimming took 5 bases from V and 8 from J, leaving 13 bases between them. Looked up from germline, CDR1 is MNHEY and CDR2 is SMNVEV (reference sequence). The CDR3 spells CASSAHQNYEQFF. Written as DNA, the CDR3 is TGTGCCAGCAGTGCCCACCAAAACTATGAGCAGTTCTTC.

The gene calls are TRBV7-2 and TRBJ1-5; the D gene is possibly TRBD1 (5 bases). In germline, CDR1 is SGHTA, CDR2 FQGNSA. CDR3 size: 14 residues. V was clipped by 2 bases and J by 6 bases, with 11 bases between them. The CDR3 sequence: CASSLIQGTQPQHF. The CDR3 DNA is TGTGCCAGCAGCTTAATTCAGGGCACTCAGCCCCAGCATTTT.

The chain links TRBV18 to TRBJ2-7, with 11 bases identical to TRBD2. CDR1 KGHSH and CDR2 LQKENI come from the germline V gene. The CDR3 consists of 15 residues. V lost 0 bases and J lost 2; bases outside the gene matches: 0. The CDR3 protein is CASSPPSGGAYEQYF. In DNA form, the CDR3 reads TGTGCCAGCTCACCACCTAGCGGGGGGGCCTACGAGCAGTACTTC.

V gene TRBV5-1 combines with J gene TRBJ2-5, with TRBD1 identical over 10 bases. The CDR3 is made up of 15 amino acids. Per germline, CDR1 SGHRS and CDR2 YFSETQ. The V segment lost 7 bases and the J segment 5 bases; nucleotides outside the gene matches: 11. The CDR3 bases are TGCGCCAGCTGTACCGGGACAGGGGAAGGGGAGACCCAGTACTTC. As protein: CASCTGTGEGETQYF.

The chain uses TRBV5-1 and TRBJ2-3; 13 bases are a match to TRBD2. Germline V lookup: CDR1 SGHRS, CDR2 YFSETQ. After removal of 4 bases from V and 0 bases from J, the junction contained 11 bases not matched to a gene. The CDR3 has 19 amino acids. The CDR3 DNA reads as TGCGCCAGCAGCCCGGGACTAGCGGGGCAGTACCCTAGCACAGATACGCAGTATTTT. Its translation: CASSPGLAGQYPSTDTQYF.

The chain carries TRBV29-1 and TRBJ2-3, with D possibly TRBD2 on 6 matching bases. V gave up 7 bases and J gave up 0 bases, with 14 bases separating them. The CDR3 totals 14 residues. Germline V gene lookup returns CDR1 SQVTM and CDR2 ANQGSEA. The CDR3 DNA follows: TGCAGCGAGGCCACGGGGACTAGCACAGATACGCAGTATTTT. Residues: CSEATGTSTDTQYF.

The CDR3 bases are TGTGCCAGCAGCCCTCGGACAGGTGGGGGTAACTATGGCTACACCTTC. Translated, it gives CASSPRTGGGNYGYTF. The chain combines TRBV7-8 with TRBJ1-2; TRBD1 matches 7 bases. This CDR3 contains 16 residues. The junction had 10 bases not matched to a gene; V was cut back by 5 bases and J by 1 base. Germline values: CDR1 SGHVS, CDR2 FQNEAQ.

This sequence joins TRBV19 and TRBJ1-3, with D unresolved. V lost 9 bases and J lost 0, with 9 bases in between. In germline, CDR1 is LNHDA, CDR2 SQIVND (reference sequence). The CDR3 consists of 13 residues. CDR3 DNA: TGTGCCAGCCTACAGTACTCTGGAAACACCATATATTTT. Translating gives CASLQYSGNTIYF. The full variable domain, in which reference TRBV19 and TRBJ1-3 provide the parts outside the CDR3, is DGGITQSPKYLFRKEGQNVTLSCEQNLNHDAMYWYRQDPGQGLRLIYYSQIVNDFQKGDIAEGYSVSREKKESFPLTVTSAQKNPTAFYLCASLQYSGNTIYFGEGSWLTVV.

In its sample, this clone was seen once. The CDR3 DNA sequence: TGTGCCAGCAGCTCACTCGGGACAGGAACCAATGAGCAGTTCTTC. Translated: CASSSLGTGTNEQFF. V is TRBV28 and J is TRBJ2-1; 8 bases map to TRBD1. This CDR3 spans 15 amino acids. Germline V gene data show CDR1 as MDHEN and CDR2 as SYDVKM. V dropped 6 bases and J dropped 6; count of bases not matched to a gene: 10.

Only one count was recorded for this clone. J is TRBJ1-6 and V is TRBV28; 9 bases agree with TRBD1. Losses at the gene ends were 4 bases for V and 14 bases for J; bases not matched to a gene: 9. Per the germline V gene, CDR1 is MDHEN and CDR2 is SYDVKM. The CDR3 totals 14 residues. Written as DNA, the CDR3 is TGTGCCAGCAGTTCCCTCGGACAGGGGCTATCCCTCCACTTT. This sequence encodes CASSSLGQGLSLHF.